The rows below give T cell receptor beta chains drawn from one sample of a study of cytomegalovirus exposure and HLA in healthy donors. Clones were sequenced by immunoSEQ multiplex PCR, and TCRdb holds only the in-frame ones, with some missing. The sample has some 190,000 clones, about 87% seen once. The sample consisted of PBMCs. Receptors were obtained from a man aged 25 to 40 in good health and CMV-seronegative. CDR3s include the opening cysteine and the closing phenylalanine or tryptophan. Fields, in order: V gene, clone size, J gene, D gene, CDR3 DNA, CDR3 protein. A D gene is named only where the DNA matches it firmly. Size is stated for part of the rows, as once, few or many counts, or as a class when the clone is expanded.

>TRBV9|-|TRBJ2-3|TRBD1
TGTGCCAGCAACCTTGGACAGGGACAAGATACGCAGTATTTT
CASNLGQGQDTQYF
>TRBV18|few|TRBJ2-3|TRBD2
TGTGCCAGCTCACCACTCAGCGGGATCACAGATACGCAGTATTTT
CASSPLSGITDTQYF
>TRBV7-9|-|TRBJ2-3|TRBD2
TGTGCCAGCAGCCGTAGCGGGGGGATGGATACGCAGTATTTT
CASSRSGGMDTQYF
>TRBV29-1|-|TRBJ2-7|-
TGCAGCGTTGCCTTCAGTTCCTACGAGCAGTACTTC
CSVAFSSYEQYF
>TRBV6-5|-|TRBJ2-2|-
TGTGCCAGCAAACAGGGGGGGGCCGGGGAGCTGTTTTTT
CASKQGGAGELFF
>TRBV15|-|TRBJ2-5|TRBD2
TGTGCCACCAGCACTGGACTAGCGGGGGGTGAAGAGACCCAGTACTTC
CATSTGLAGGEETQYF
>TRBV18|-|TRBJ1-6|-
TGTGCCAGCTCTTCCGGGACTACGGGAATTTCACCCCTCCACTTT
CASSSGTTGISPLHF
>TRBV7-2|-|TRBJ2-1|-
TGTGCCAGCAGCCCGGGACAAACCTACAATGAGCAGTTCTTC
CASSPGQTYNEQFF
>TRBV7-2|-|TRBJ2-7|TRBD2
TGTGCCAGCAGCTTAGGGATAGCGGGGGCGGTGTGGTACTTC
CASSLGIAGAVWYF
>TRBV18|-|TRBJ2-1|TRBD2
TGTGCCAGCTCACCAAGTTTCGGGGGGAATGAGCAGTTCTTC
CASSPSFGGNEQFF
>TRBV30|-|TRBJ2-1|TRBD2
TGTGCCTGGAGTGTACCAGCGGGAGAGCAGTTCTTC
CAWSVPAGEQFF
>TRBV27|-|TRBJ1-1|-
TGTGCCAGCAGTACCAGGATTGGAGAAGCTTTCTTT
CASSTRIGEAFF
>TRBV19|-|TRBJ1-2|-
TGTGCCAGTAGTATGACCAGGGATCTCTATGGCTACACCTTC
CASSMTRDLYGYTF
>TRBV27|-|TRBJ1-1|-
TGCGCCAGCAACTCCGGGGAGGAAGCTTTCTTT
CASNSGEEAFF
>TRBV2|-|TRBJ1-1|-
TGTGCCAGCAGTGAGGAGGGCCTGAACACTGAAGCTTTCTTT
CASSEEGLNTEAFF